The entry below gives a single T cell receptor beta chain sequence along with its context. Its specificity is unknown. This sample is part of a study of CD8 T cells in Susac syndrome. V was trimmed by 6 bases and J by 6 bases, leaving 12 bases between them. The CDR3 spans 13 residues. Per the germline V gene, CDR1 is SEHNR and CDR2 is FQNEAQ (reference sequence). From blood CD8+ and CD4+ T cells, TCR beta sequences were generated. Reverse transcription of 0.5 to 1 ug RNA was performed with random hexamers. TCRdb re-called the immunoSEQ multiplex PCR reads through MiXCR, storing one row per CDR3 protein. The sample contains about 300,000 distinct CDR3 sequences, roughly 81% of which appear only once. Overall study results and limits: By the study's own acknowledgment, its TCR sequencing and HLA analysis included relatively few individuals.

This TCR was sampled from a human donor with multiple sclerosis. The rearrangement joins TRBV7-9 to TRBJ2-1, with D perhaps matching TRBD2 (6 bases). The sequenced sample consisted of CD8+ T cells from PBMCs. CDR3 nucleotides: TGTGCCAGCAGGCCAACTAGCCCCAATGAGCAGTTCTTC. It encodes CASRPTSPNEQFF. Together with reference TRBV7-9 and TRBJ2-1, the CDR3 gives the full variable domain: DTGVSQNPRHKITKRGQNVTFRCDPISEHNRLYWYRQTLGQGPEFLTYFQNEAQLEKSRLLSDRFSAERPKGSFSTLEIQRTEQGDSAMYLCASRPTSPNEQFFGPGTRLTVL.